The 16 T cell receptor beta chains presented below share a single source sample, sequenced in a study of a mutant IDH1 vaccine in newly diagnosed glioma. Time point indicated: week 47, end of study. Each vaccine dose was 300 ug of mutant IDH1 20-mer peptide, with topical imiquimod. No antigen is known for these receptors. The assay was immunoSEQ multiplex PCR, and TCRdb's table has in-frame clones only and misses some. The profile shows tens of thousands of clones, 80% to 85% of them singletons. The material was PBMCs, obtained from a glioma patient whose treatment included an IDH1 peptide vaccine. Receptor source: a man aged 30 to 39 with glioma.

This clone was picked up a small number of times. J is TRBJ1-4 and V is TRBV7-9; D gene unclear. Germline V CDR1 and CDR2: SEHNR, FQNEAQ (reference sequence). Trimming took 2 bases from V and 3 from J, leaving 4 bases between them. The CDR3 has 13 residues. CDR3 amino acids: CASSLWANEKLFF. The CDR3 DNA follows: TGTGCCAGCAGCTTATGGGCTAATGAAAAACTGTTTTTT.

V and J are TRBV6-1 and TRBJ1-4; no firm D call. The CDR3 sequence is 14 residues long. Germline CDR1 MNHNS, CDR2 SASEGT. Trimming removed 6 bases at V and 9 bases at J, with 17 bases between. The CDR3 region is CASRGPKSGKKLFF. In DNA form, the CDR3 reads TGTGCCAGCAGGGGCCCCAAGTCCGGGAAAAAACTGTTTTTT.

CDR3 DNA sequence: TGTGCCAGCAGTTTCCGGACTCTCAATGAGCAGTTCTTC. Its protein is CASSFRTLNEQFF. V usage is TRBV28 and J usage is TRBJ2-1, with D tentatively TRBD2 (5 bases). Trimming removed 3 bases at V and 6 bases at J, with 9 bases between. CDR3 length: 13 residues. Germline V gene sequence: CDR1 MDHEN, CDR2 SYDVKM. Complete variable domain (other parts from reference TRBV28 and TRBJ2-1): DVKVTQSSRYLVKRTGEKVFLECVQDMDHENMFWYRQDPGLGLRLIYFSYDVKMKEKGDIPEGYSVSREKKERFSLILESASTNQTSMYLCASSFRTLNEQFFGPGTRLTVL.

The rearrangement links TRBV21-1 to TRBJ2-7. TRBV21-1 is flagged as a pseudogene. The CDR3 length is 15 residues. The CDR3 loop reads CASSKGAASSYEQYF. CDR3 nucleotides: TGTGCCAGCAGCAAAGGGGCGGCGAGCTCCTACGAGCAGTACTTC.

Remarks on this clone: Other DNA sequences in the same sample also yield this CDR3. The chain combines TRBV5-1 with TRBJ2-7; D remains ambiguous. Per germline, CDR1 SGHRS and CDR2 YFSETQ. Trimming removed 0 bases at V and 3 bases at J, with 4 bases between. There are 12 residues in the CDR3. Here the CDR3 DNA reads TGCGCCAGCAGCTTGGGAGGCTACGAGCAGTACTTC. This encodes CASSLGGYEQYF.

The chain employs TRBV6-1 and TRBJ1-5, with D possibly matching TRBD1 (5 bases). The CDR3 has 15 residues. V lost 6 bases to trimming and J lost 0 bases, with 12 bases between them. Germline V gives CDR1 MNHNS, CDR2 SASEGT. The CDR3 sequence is CASRGDFSSNQPQHF. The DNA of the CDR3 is TGTGCCAGCAGGGGGGACTTTTCTAGCAATCAGCCCCAGCATTTT.

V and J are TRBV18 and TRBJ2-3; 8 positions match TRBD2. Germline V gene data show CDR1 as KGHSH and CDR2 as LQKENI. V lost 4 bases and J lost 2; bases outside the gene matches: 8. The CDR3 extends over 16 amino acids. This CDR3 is CASSLPPAGDTDTQYF. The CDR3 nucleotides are TGTGCCAGCTCACTCCCGCCAGCGGGGGACACAGATACGCAGTATTTT.

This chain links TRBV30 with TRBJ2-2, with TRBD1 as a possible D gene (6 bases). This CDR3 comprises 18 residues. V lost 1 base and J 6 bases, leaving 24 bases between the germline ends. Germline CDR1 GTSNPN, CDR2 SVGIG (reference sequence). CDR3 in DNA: TGTGCCTGGAGTGGAAGAGGTCGGGCAGGGGAACACGCCGGGGAGCTGTTTTTT. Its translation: CAWSGRGRAGEHAGELFF.

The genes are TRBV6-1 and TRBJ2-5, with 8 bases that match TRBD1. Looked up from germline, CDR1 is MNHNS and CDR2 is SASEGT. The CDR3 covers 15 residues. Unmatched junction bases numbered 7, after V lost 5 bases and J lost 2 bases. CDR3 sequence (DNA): TGTGCCAGCAGTCAGAGACAGGGGTCTCAAGAGACCCAGTACTTC. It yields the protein CASSQRQGSQETQYF.

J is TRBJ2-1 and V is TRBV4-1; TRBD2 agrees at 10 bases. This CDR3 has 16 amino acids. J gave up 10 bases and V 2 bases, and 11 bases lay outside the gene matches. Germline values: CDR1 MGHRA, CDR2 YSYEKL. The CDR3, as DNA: TGCGCCAGCAGCCAAAGCGGGGGGGTTACAGCTGACGAGCAGTTCTTC. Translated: CASSQSGGVTADEQFF.

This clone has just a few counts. This CDR3 reads CASNRDTGELFF. In DNA, the CDR3 is TGTGCCAGCAACAGGGACACCGGGGAGCTGTTTTTT. The chain links TRBV2 to TRBJ2-2; D is possibly TRBD1 (6 bases). The V gene lost 7 bases and the J gene lost 3 bases, with 6 bases spanning the gap. The CDR3 runs to 12 residues. The V gene's germline CDR1 is SNHLY and CDR2 FYNNEI.

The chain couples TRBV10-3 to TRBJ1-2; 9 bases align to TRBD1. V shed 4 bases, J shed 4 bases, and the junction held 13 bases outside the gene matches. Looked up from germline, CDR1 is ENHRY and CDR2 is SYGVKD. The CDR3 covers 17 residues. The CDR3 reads CAISARQGGTLVYGYTF. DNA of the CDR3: TGTGCCATCAGTGCCCGACAGGGGGGAACCCTAGTCTATGGCTACACCTTC.

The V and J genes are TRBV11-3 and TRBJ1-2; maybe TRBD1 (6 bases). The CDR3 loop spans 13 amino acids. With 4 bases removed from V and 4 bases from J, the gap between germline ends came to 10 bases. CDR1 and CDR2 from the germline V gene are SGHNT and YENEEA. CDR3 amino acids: CASSSTGRYGYTF. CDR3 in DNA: TGTGCCAGCAGCTCGACAGGCCGCTATGGCTACACCTTC. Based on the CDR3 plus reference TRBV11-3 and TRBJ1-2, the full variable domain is EAGVVQSPRYKIIEKKQPVAFWCNPISGHNTLYWYLQNLGQGPELLIRYENEEAVDDSQLPKDRFSAERLKGVDSTLKIQPAELGDSAVYLCASSSTGRYGYTFGSGTRLTVV.

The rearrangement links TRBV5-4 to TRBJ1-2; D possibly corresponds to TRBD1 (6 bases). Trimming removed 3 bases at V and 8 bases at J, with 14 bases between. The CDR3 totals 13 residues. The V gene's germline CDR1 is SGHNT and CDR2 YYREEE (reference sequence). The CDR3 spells CASSWDKAYGYTF. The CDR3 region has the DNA TGTGCCAGCAGCTGGGACAAGGCCTACGGCTACACCTTC. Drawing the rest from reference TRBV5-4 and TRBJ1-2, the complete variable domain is ETGVTQSPTHLIKTRGQQVTLRCSSQSGHNTVSWYQQALGQGPQFIFQYYREEENGRGNFPPRFSGLQFPNYSSELNVNALELDDSALYLCASSWDKAYGYTFGSGTRLTVV.

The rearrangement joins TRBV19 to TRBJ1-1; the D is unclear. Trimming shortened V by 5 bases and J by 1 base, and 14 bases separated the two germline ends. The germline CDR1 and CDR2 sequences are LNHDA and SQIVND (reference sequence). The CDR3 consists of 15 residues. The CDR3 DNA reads TGTGCCAGTAGTCCCACGACTGGAAAGAACACTGAAGCTTTCTTT. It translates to CASSPTTGKNTEAFF.

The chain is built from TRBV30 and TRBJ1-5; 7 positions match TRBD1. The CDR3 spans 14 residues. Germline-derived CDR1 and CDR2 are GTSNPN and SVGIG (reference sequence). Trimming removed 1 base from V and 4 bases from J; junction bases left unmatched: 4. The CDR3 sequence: CAWSGQGRNQPQHF. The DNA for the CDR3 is TGTGCCTGGAGTGGACAGGGCAGGAATCAGCCCCAGCATTTT.